This TCR beta chain was obtained from a study of a mutant IDH1 vaccine in newly diagnosed glioma. Overall study context: Vaccine dosing followed radiotherapy by 4-6 weeks, or accompanied temozolomide cycles. Standard pretreatment was either radiotherapy, temozolomide, or, for most, radiochemotherapy with temozolomide.

Time point indicated: week 5, during vaccination. Vaccinated patients received 300 ug of mutant IDH1 20-mer peptide per dose, with topical imiquimod. Patients carried new grade 3 or 4 IDH1-mutant astrocytomas lacking nuclear ATRX. Study-wide findings and caveats: Induction of immune responses by the vaccine occurred in more than 85% of patients.

The CDR3 extends over 16 amino acids. From germline, CDR1 is SGHAT and CDR2 FQNNGV. The V gene lost 0 bases and the J gene lost 8 bases, with 19 bases spanning the gap. Repertoires were generated with immunoSEQ multiplex PCR, while TCRdb's copy carries only in-frame clones and drops some. The sample has around 58,000 clones, about 80% seen once. A remark on this clone: Its antigen is undetermined.

The sample in question was PBMCs, obtained from a glioma patient whose treatment included an IDH1 peptide vaccine. The source of this sequence is a man aged 30 to 39 with glioma. The rearrangement joins TRBV11-2 to TRBJ1-1, with D unclear. The CDR3: CASSLDGGLTVREAFF. For the CDR3, the DNA is TGTGCCAGCAGCTTAGACGGTGGGCTAACCGTCAGGGAAGCTTTCTTT.